A selection of T cell receptor beta chains follows, all from one sample in a study of Graves' ophthalmopathy and Graves' hyperthyroidism. MiXCR was run by TCRdb on the multiplex PCR reads, yielding one entry per CDR3 protein. The profile shows some 520,000 distinct CDR3 sequences, 13% to 15% of them singletons. The sample consisted of blood. These receptors were obtained from a woman aged 30 to 39 with Graves' ophthalmopathy. The CDR3 runs from the conserved cysteine through the conserved F or W. A D gene is named only where the DNA matches it firmly. Clone size is shown for a subset of rows, as once, few, many or a class of expanded clone.

J gene: TRBJ2-7
clone size: .
V gene: TRBV11-2
D gene: .
CDR3 DNA: TGTGCCAGCAGCTCCCAAGGTGGCCTATTGTCCTACGAGCAGTACTTC
CDR3 protein: CASSSQGGLLSYEQYF

J gene: TRBJ2-7
clone size: many
V gene: TRBV29-1
D gene: .
CDR3 DNA: TGCAGCGTTGAAACTAGGGACACCCCCTCCTACGAGCAGTACTTC
CDR3 protein: CSVETRDTPSYEQYF

J gene: TRBJ1-3
clone size: .
V gene: TRBV6-5
D gene: .
CDR3 DNA: TGTGCCAGCAGTTACAAGGGAAGGACCACTGGAAACACCATATATTTT
CDR3 protein: CASSYKGRTTGNTIYF

J gene: TRBJ1-2
clone size: many
V gene: TRBV11-1
D gene: TRBD1
CDR3 DNA: TGTGCCGGTGGACAGGGGGCATATGGCTACACCTTC
CDR3 protein: CAGGQGAYGYTF

J gene: TRBJ1-1
clone size: many
V gene: TRBV6-9
D gene: .
CDR3 DNA: TGTGCCAGTAACCTCGGAGGGAATGCTTTCTTT
CDR3 protein: CASNLGGNAFF

J gene: TRBJ1-1
clone size: many
V gene: TRBV27
D gene: .
CDR3 DNA: TGTGCCAGCAGTTTGATGGCCGCTGGGGCTGAAGCTTTCTTT
CDR3 protein: CASSLMAAGAEAFF

J gene: TRBJ1-6
clone size: many
V gene: TRBV6-5
D gene: .
CDR3 DNA: TGTGCCAGCAGTTACTCGATAATAGGTCTGAATAATTCACCCCTCCACTTT
CDR3 protein: CASSYSIIGLNNSPLHF

J gene: TRBJ2-7
clone size: many
V gene: TRBV28
D gene: .
CDR3 DNA: TGTGCCAGCAGCCCGTTGGCCGATACCTACGAGCAGTACTTC
CDR3 protein: CASSPLADTYEQYF

J gene: TRBJ2-2
clone size: many
V gene: TRBV19
D gene: .
CDR3 DNA: TGTGCCAGTAGTTGGGGCAGATACACCGGGGAGCTGTTTTTT
CDR3 protein: CASSWGRYTGELFF

J gene: TRBJ2-5
clone size: many
V gene: TRBV10-3
D gene: .
CDR3 DNA: TGTGCCATCAGTGAGTCAAAGGGAGACGAGACCCAGTACTTC
CDR3 protein: CAISESKGDETQYF

J gene: TRBJ1-2
clone size: few
V gene: TRBV18
D gene: .
CDR3 DNA: TGTGCCAGCTCGCCCAGACAGGCTTTCAACTATGGCTACACCTTC
CDR3 protein: CASSPRQAFNYGYTF

J gene: TRBJ1-2
clone size: many
V gene: TRBV12-3/TRBV12-4
D gene: TRBD1
CDR3 DNA: TGTGCCAGCAACGGACAGGGGAATGGCTACACCTTC
CDR3 protein: CASNGQGNGYTF

J gene: TRBJ2-2
clone size: few
V gene: TRBV30
D gene: TRBD2
CDR3 DNA: TGTGCCTGGAATCGCGGGGGTGTCACCGGGGAGCTGTTTTTT
CDR3 protein: CAWNRGGVTGELFF

J gene: TRBJ1-1
clone size: many
V gene: TRBV7-8
D gene: TRBD1
CDR3 DNA: TGTGCCAGCAGCTTCGGACAGGGTACTGAAGCTTTCTTT
CDR3 protein: CASSFGQGTEAFF

J gene: TRBJ2-4
clone size: many
V gene: TRBV5-1
D gene: TRBD1
CDR3 DNA: TGCGCCAGCAGCCCTGCGTTTGGGACAGGGGGCGAAAACATTCAGTACTTC
CDR3 protein: CASSPAFGTGGENIQYF

J gene: TRBJ2-5
clone size: many
V gene: TRBV29-1
D gene: .
CDR3 DNA: TGCAGCGTTGCGTGGCAGACCCAAGAGACCCAGTACTTC
CDR3 protein: CSVAWQTQETQYF

J gene: TRBJ2-2
clone size: .
V gene: TRBV9
D gene: .
CDR3 DNA: TGTGCCAGCAGCGTAGAGGTGGGGACCGGGGAGCTGTTTTTT
CDR3 protein: CASSVEVGTGELFF

J gene: TRBJ1-1
clone size: many
V gene: TRBV6-5
D gene: .
CDR3 DNA: TGTGCCAGCAGTTACCTTGGGGCCCTGGGGATGGGTGAAGCTTTCTTT
CDR3 protein: CASSYLGALGMGEAFF

J gene: TRBJ2-5
clone size: many
V gene: TRBV6-5
D gene: .
CDR3 DNA: TGTGCCAGCAGTTACGGGGACCAAGAGACCCAGTACTTC
CDR3 protein: CASSYGDQETQYF

J gene: TRBJ1-1
clone size: many
V gene: TRBV9
D gene: .
CDR3 DNA: TGTGCCAGCAGCGTTGAGAGGGACACTGAAGCTTTCTTT
CDR3 protein: CASSVERDTEAFF

J gene: TRBJ1-5
clone size: many
V gene: TRBV24-1
D gene: .
CDR3 DNA: TGTGCCACCAGTGATGATTATAGCAATCAGCCCCAGCATTTT
CDR3 protein: CATSDDYSNQPQHF

J gene: TRBJ1-5
clone size: .
V gene: TRBV12-3/TRBV12-4
D gene: .
CDR3 DNA: TGTGCCAGCAGTTTCCTCGACCAGCCCCAGCATTTT
CDR3 protein: CASSFLDQPQHF

J gene: TRBJ1-1
clone size: many
V gene: TRBV12-3/TRBV12-4
D gene: .
CDR3 DNA: TGTGCCAGCAGTTTAAGCCGGGACCCGAACACTGAAGCTTTCTTT
CDR3 protein: CASSLSRDPNTEAFF

J gene: TRBJ1-5
clone size: many
V gene: TRBV20-1
D gene: .
CDR3 DNA: TGCAGTGCACCGGATAACAGAAACAATCAGCCCCAGCATTTT
CDR3 protein: CSAPDNRNNQPQHF

J gene: TRBJ1-2
clone size: .
V gene: TRBV5-1
D gene: TRBD1
CDR3 DNA: TGCGCCAGCAGCTTACCGGGACAGGGGCAGCTTGGCTACACCTTC
CDR3 protein: CASSLPGQGQLGYTF

J gene: TRBJ2-2
clone size: .
V gene: TRBV12-3/TRBV12-4
D gene: .
CDR3 DNA: TGTGCCAGCAGGCCCGCAGAAACGAACACCGGGGAGCTGTTTTTT
CDR3 protein: CASRPAETNTGELFF

J gene: TRBJ2-5
clone size: many
V gene: TRBV12-3/TRBV12-4
D gene: TRBD1
CDR3 DNA: TGTGCCAGAATTCCGGGACAGGAGGAACAAGAGACCCAGTACTTC
CDR3 protein: CARIPGQEEQETQYF

J gene: TRBJ2-7
clone size: .
V gene: TRBV6-5
D gene: TRBD1
CDR3 DNA: TGTGCCAGCAGTTACTCGGGACAGGGGTGGAACGAGCAGTACTTC
CDR3 protein: CASSYSGQGWNEQYF

J gene: TRBJ1-6
clone size: many
V gene: TRBV7-3
D gene: TRBD1
CDR3 DNA: TGTGCCAGCAGCTTTGACAGGGGTTCACCCCTCCACTTT
CDR3 protein: CASSFDRGSPLHF

J gene: TRBJ2-5
clone size: few
V gene: TRBV7-3
D gene: TRBD1
CDR3 DNA: TGTGCCAGCAGCGACCGGGGCGCCACAGGGGAAGAGACCCAGTACTTC
CDR3 protein: CASSDRGATGEETQYF

J gene: TRBJ2-7
clone size: many
V gene: TRBV12-3/TRBV12-4
D gene: TRBD1
CDR3 DNA: TGTGCCAGCAGTTGGACAGGGGCCAAGGGGGAGCAGTACTTC
CDR3 protein: CASSWTGAKGEQYF

J gene: TRBJ2-2
clone size: few
V gene: TRBV6-1
D gene: TRBD1
CDR3 DNA: TGTGCCACCAAGGACAGGTACACCGGGGAGCTGTTTTTT
CDR3 protein: CATKDRYTGELFF

J gene: TRBJ1-1
clone size: many
V gene: TRBV28
D gene: .
CDR3 DNA: TGTGCCAGCAGCTCGACCGACAGGATTGAAGCTTTCTTT
CDR3 protein: CASSSTDRIEAFF

J gene: TRBJ1-2
clone size: many
V gene: TRBV19
D gene: .
CDR3 DNA: TGTGCCAGTAAGTTCCGGCAGGGTGGCTACACCTTC
CDR3 protein: CASKFRQGGYTF

J gene: TRBJ1-1
clone size: many
V gene: TRBV6-1
D gene: TRBD1
CDR3 DNA: TGTGCCAGCAGTGAGACAGGGAGAGGGACTGAAGCTTTCTTT
CDR3 protein: CASSETGRGTEAFF

J gene: TRBJ2-5
clone size: many
V gene: TRBV12-3/TRBV12-4
D gene: TRBD2
CDR3 DNA: TGTGCCAGCAGTTTAAGTGGACTAGCGAAGACCCAGTACTTC
CDR3 protein: CASSLSGLAKTQYF

J gene: TRBJ2-7
clone size: many
V gene: TRBV20-1
D gene: .
CDR3 DNA: TGCAGTGCTAGATATCAGGGATTGTTACACGAGCAGTACTTC
CDR3 protein: CSARYQGLLHEQYF

J gene: TRBJ1-1
clone size: .
V gene: TRBV6-1
D gene: .
CDR3 DNA: TGTGCCAGCAGGACCCTAGCGGACACTGAAGCTTTCTTT
CDR3 protein: CASRTLADTEAFF

J gene: TRBJ1-1
clone size: .
V gene: TRBV12-3/TRBV12-4
D gene: .
CDR3 DNA: TGTGCCAGCAGTGGACAAGGAAAAACTGAAGCTTTCTTT
CDR3 protein: CASSGQGKTEAFF

J gene: TRBJ1-5
clone size: many
V gene: TRBV28
D gene: TRBD1
CDR3 DNA: TGTGCCAGCAAAATTACACCGGGACAGAATCAGCCCCAGCATTTT
CDR3 protein: CASKITPGQNQPQHF

J gene: TRBJ2-5
clone size: many
V gene: TRBV7-9
D gene: TRBD1
CDR3 DNA: TGTGCCAGCAGCCCAACAGGGGTAGAGACCCAGTACTTC
CDR3 protein: CASSPTGVETQYF

J gene: TRBJ2-7
clone size: many
V gene: TRBV6-1
D gene: TRBD2
CDR3 DNA: TGTGCCAGCAGTGGTTCTGTAGCGGGAGGAGGCGAGCAGTACTTC
CDR3 protein: CASSGSVAGGGEQYF

J gene: TRBJ2-3
clone size: many
V gene: TRBV6-2/TRBV6-3
D gene: TRBD2
CDR3 DNA: TGTGCCACCAGACTAGCGGGAGGGCCCAACACAGATACGCAGTATTTT
CDR3 protein: CATRLAGGPNTDTQYF